This T cell receptor beta chain was retrieved from a study of T cell responses to AZD1222 COVID-19 vaccine. Study-wide findings and caveats: Vaccination with two AZD1222 doses was followed by a rise in Spike-specific TCR breadth and depth. At study baseline, merely more than 5 AZD1222 recipients were seropositive. In a largely white British group with more females than males, clonal diversity was possibly underestimated. Every sample of the repertoires postdated the peak T cell response.

As concerns this clone: Its antigen is as yet unknown.

This CDR3 comprises 15 residues. Germline V gene sequence: CDR1 SGHTA, CDR2 FQGNSA. Trimming took 1 base from V and 4 from J, leaving 13 bases between them. The repertoire was sequenced with immunoSEQ multiplex PCR; TCRdb's copy has only in-frame clones and lacks some. The sample records 150,000 or so clones, around 90% being singletons. This TCR came from an adult in good health. Source: peripheral blood, taken on day 0 of AZD1222 vaccination. The chain employs TRBV7-2 and TRBJ1-1; TRBD1 is a possible D gene (6 bases). The CDR3 spells CASSLDGGAGTEAFF. In DNA form, the CDR3 reads TGTGCCAGCAGCTTAGATGGGGGGGCTGGCACTGAAGCTTTCTTT.